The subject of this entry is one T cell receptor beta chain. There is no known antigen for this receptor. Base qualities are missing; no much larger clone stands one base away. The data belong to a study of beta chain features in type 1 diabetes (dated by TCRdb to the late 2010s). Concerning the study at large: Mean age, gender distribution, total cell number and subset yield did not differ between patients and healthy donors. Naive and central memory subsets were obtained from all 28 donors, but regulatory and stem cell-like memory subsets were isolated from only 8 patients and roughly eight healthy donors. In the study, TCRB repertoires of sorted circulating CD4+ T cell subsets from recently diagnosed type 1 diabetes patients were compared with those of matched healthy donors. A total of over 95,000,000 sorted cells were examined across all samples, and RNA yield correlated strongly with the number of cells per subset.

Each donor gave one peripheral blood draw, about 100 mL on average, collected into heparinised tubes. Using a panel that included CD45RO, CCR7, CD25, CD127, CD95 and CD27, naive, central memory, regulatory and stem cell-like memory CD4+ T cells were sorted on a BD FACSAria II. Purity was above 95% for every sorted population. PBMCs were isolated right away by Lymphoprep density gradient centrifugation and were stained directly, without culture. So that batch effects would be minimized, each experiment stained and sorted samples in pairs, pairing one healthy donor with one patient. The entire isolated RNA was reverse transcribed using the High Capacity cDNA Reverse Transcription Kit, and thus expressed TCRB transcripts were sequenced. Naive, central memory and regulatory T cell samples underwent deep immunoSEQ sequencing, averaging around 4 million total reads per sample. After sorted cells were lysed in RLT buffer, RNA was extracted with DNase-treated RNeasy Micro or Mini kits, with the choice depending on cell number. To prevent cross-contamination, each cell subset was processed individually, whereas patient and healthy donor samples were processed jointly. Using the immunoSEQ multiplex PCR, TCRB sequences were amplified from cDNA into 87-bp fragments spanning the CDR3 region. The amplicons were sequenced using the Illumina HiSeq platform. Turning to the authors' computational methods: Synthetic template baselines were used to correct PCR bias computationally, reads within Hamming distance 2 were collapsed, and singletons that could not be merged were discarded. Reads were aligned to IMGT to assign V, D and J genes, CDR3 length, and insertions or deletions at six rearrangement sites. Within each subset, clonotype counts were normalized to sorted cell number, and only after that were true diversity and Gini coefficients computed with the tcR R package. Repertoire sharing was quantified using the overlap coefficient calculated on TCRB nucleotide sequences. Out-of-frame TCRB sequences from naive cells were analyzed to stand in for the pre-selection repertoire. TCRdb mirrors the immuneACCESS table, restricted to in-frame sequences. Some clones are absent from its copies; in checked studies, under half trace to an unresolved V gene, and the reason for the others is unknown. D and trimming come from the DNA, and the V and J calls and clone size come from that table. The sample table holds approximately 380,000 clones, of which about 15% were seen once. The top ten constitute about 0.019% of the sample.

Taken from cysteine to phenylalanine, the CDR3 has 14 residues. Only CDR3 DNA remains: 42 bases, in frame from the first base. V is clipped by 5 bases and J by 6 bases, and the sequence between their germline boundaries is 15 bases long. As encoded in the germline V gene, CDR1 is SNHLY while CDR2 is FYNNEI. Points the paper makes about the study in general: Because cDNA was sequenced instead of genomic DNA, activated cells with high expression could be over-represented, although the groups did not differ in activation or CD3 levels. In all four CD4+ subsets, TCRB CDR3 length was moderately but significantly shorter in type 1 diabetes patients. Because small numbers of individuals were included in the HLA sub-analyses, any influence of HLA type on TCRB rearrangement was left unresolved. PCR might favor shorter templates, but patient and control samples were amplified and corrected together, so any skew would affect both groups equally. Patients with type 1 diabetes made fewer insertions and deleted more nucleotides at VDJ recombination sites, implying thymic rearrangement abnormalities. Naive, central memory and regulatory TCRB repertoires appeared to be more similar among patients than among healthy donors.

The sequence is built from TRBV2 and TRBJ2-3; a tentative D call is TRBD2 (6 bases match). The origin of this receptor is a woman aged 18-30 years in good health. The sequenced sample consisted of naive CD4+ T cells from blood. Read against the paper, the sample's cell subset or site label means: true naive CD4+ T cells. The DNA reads TGTGCCAGCAGTCCTCCGGCGGGGAGGGATACGCAGTATTTT. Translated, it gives CASSPPAGRDTQYF.